Here is one T cell receptor beta chain with its context. The CDR3 runs 16 residues. Losses at the gene ends were 0 bases for V and 6 bases for J; bases not matched to a gene: 6. The germline CDR1 and CDR2 sequences are MNHEY and SVGAGI. The sample is drawn from a study of shared clonotypes between healthy human individuals. The wider study: There were three CD4 naive, three CD4 memory, two CD8 naive and one CD8 memory plates per donor.

Clones were sequenced by immunoSEQ multiplex PCR, and TCRdb holds only the in-frame ones, with some missing. The sample carries 2.3 million or so clones, over 90% recorded once. The chain carries TRBV6-5 and TRBJ2-3; 10 positions agree with TRBD2. The TCR sequence derives from a man between 18 and 29 years old in good health. Some clones in this sample may be carry-over from other donors' samples. Sequences were obtained from naive CD4+ T cells from PBMCs. The subset is: CD45RA+ positively selected. CDR3 sequence (DNA): TGTGCCAGCAGTTACTCGCCCTTAGCGGGGGGTGATACGCAGTATTTT. This sequence encodes CASSYSPLAGGDTQYF.